The clone carrying this T cell receptor (beta chain) appeared a single time. While infection was still active, Seattle patients were enrolled and then followed longitudinally. The sample comes from a study of blood T cell repertoires in COVID-19. Whole-study context: COVID-19 samples collected from the United States, Italy and Spain covered acute and convalescent phases. Sources were T cells, B-cell-depleted T cells, or PBMCs; the material itself was cDNA or gDNA.

Per the original methods: Reference gene primers were amplified, and this amplification served to estimate nucleated cell counts. The table came from immunoSEQ multiplex PCR; TCRdb's copy has only in-frame clones and leaves some out. The DNA was the basis for D and trimming; V, J and clone size are from that table. The sample lists more than 300,000 clones, around 87% occurring once. V shed 5 bases and J 7 bases; nucleotides not matched to a gene: 8. This CDR3 is 15 amino acids long. CDR1 is MDHEN and CDR2 is SYDVKM in the germline V gene. The source is a woman in her thirties with COVID-19, enrolled during active disease. This chain joins TRBV28 and TRBJ2-2; 9 nucleotides agree with TRBD1. Sequencing input: peripheral blood. The CDR3 loop is CASSRDRGTGGELFF. The CDR3 DNA is TGTGCCAGCAGTCGCGACAGGGGGACCGGCGGGGAGCTGTTTTTT.